These 2 T cell receptor beta chains were sequenced from one sample in a study of cytomegalovirus exposure and HLA in healthy donors. Repertoires were generated with immunoSEQ multiplex PCR, while TCRdb's copy carries only in-frame clones and drops some. The data hold 150,000 to 200,000 clones, with roughly 90% observed a single time. The source material was PBMCs. These receptors were collected from a woman in her 30s in good health and CMV-seronegative.

The chain has TRBV15 and TRBJ2-7; TRBD1 is a possible D gene (6 bases). V was trimmed by 1 base and J by 4 bases, leaving 17 bases between them. Looked up from germline, CDR1 is LNHNV and CDR2 is YYDKDF (reference sequence). The CDR3 extends over 16 amino acids. This CDR3 reads CATSRGGGQGSYEQYF. CDR3 coding DNA: TGTGCCACCAGCAGAGGAGGGGGACAAGGGAGTTACGAGCAGTACTTC.

The chain employs TRBV28 and TRBJ2-6, with D possibly matching TRBD1 (5 bases). In germline, CDR1 is MDHEN, CDR2 SYDVKM. V dropped 7 bases and J dropped 0 bases, with 16 bases sitting between them. The CDR3 is made up of 17 amino acids. Here the CDR3 reads CASTSPQGSSGANVLTF. The CDR3 DNA follows: TGTGCCAGCACCTCACCTCAGGGCAGCTCTGGGGCCAACGTCCTGACTTTC.